The clone carrying this T cell receptor (beta chain) was observed many times. Antigen specificity is unknown. This sample stems from a study of cytomegalovirus exposure and HLA in healthy donors. The study's findings and limits: Later analysis found that TCR beta chains associated with HLA were more clonally expanded than other, equally common chains. Prediction of most subjects' HLA-A and HLA-B alleles by TCR beta sequences was reportedly accurate.

Use of 60 Vbeta and 13 Jbeta primers characterized the PCR. Authors' data handling: Among the unique TCR beta chains that a later analysis counted, 70 million to 85 million in all, about 10 million were shared. Some clones are missing from TCRdb's copy, which holds only in-frame ones; the method was immunoSEQ multiplex PCR. That table furnishes V, J and clone size, whereas the DNA furnished D and trimming. The sample lists approximately 120,000 clones, 77% occurring once. V was pared by 5 bases and J by 9 bases, with 20 bases between. Germline loops: CDR1 SGHTA, CDR2 FQGTGA. The CDR3 has 15 residues. Unrecorded immune exposure was likely among donors, who were nominally healthy when sampled.

The TCR sequence derives from a woman aged 40-49 years in good health and CMV-seropositive. The V gene is TRBV7-3, the J gene TRBJ2-1, with D maybe TRBD2 (5 bases). Source material: PBMCs. CDR3 in DNA: TGTGCCAGCAGCCCCGGGGTAGGTCTGGGTGGTGAGCAGTTCTTC. Amino acids: CASSPGVGLGGEQFF.